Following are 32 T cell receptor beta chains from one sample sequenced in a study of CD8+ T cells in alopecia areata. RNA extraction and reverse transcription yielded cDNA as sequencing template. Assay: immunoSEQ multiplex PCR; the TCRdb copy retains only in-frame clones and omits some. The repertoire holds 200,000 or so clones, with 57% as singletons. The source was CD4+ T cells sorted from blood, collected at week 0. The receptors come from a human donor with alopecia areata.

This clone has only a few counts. The CDR3 sequence is CASSLLPSGYNEQFF. The CDR3 nucleotides are TGCGCCAGCAGCCTCCTGCCTAGCGGGTACAATGAGCAGTTCTTC. This sequence joins TRBV4-1 and TRBJ2-1; 8 nucleotides align to TRBD2. The CDR3 spans 15 residues. V lost 4 bases, J lost 4 bases, and 6 bases stayed unmatched. Germline V gene lookup returns CDR1 MGHRA and CDR2 YSYEKL.

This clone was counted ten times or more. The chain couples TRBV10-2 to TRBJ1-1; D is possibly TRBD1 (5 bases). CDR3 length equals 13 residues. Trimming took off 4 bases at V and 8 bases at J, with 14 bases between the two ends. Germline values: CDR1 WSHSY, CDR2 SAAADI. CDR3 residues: CASSASEGPEAFF. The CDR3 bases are TGCGCCAGCAGTGCCTCCGAGGGACCCGAAGCTTTCTTT.

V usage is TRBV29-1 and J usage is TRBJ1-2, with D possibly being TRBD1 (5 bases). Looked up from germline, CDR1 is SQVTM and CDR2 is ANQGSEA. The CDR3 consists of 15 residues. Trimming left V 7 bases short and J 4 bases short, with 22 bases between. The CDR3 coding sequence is TGCAGCGCGGCTTCCGGGGCCGACGGAGGCTATGGCTACACCTTC. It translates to CSAASGADGGYGYTF.

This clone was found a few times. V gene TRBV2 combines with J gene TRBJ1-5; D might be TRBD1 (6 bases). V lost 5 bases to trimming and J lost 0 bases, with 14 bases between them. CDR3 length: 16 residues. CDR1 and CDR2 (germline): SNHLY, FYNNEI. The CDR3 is CASSFPGQNSNQPQHF. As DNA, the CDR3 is TGTGCCAGCAGTTTCCCGGGACAAAATAGCAATCAGCCCCAGCATTTT.

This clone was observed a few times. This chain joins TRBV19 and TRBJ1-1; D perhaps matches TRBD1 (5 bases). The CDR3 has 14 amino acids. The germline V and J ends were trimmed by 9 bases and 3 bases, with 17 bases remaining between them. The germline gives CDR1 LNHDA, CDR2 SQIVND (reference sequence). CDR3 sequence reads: CASKYYGADTEAFF. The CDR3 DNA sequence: TGTGCCAGCAAGTATTACGGGGCAGACACTGAAGCTTTCTTT.

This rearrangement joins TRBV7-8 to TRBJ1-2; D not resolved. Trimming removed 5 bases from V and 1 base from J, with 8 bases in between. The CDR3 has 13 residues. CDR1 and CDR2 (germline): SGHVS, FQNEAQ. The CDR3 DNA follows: TGTGCCAGCAGCGTTGTCAATAACTATGGCTACACCTTC. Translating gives CASSVVNNYGYTF.

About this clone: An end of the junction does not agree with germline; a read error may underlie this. This chain's CDR3 is CSGEGGQNTEAFF. CDR3 coding DNA: TGCAGCGGTGAAGGGGGCCAGAACACTGAAGCTTTCTTT. V gene TRBV29-1 combines with J gene TRBJ1-1, with 7 bases that match TRBD1. The CDR3 sequence is 13 residues long. Germline values: CDR1 SQVTM, CDR2 ANQGSEA.

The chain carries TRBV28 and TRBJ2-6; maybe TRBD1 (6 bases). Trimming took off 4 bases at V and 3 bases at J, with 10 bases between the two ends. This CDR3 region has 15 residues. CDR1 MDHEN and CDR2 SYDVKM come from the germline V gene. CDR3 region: CASSSQGRGANVLTF. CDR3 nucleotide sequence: TGTGCCAGCAGTTCCCAGGGGCGTGGGGCCAACGTCCTGACTTTC.

For the CDR3, the DNA is TGCGCCAGCAGCCAAGGATGGAGTTATGGCTACACCTTC. This codes for CASSQGWSYGYTF. V is TRBV4-1 and J is TRBJ1-2; no reliable D call. Trimming shortened V by 1 base and J by 5 bases, and 8 bases separated the two germline ends. The CDR3 covers 13 residues. The V gene's germline CDR1 is MGHRA and CDR2 YSYEKL.

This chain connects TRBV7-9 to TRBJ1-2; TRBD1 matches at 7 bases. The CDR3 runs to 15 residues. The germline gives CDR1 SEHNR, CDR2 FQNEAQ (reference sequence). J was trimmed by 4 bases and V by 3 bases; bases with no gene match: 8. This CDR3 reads CASSLGDRAGYGYTF. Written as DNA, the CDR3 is TGTGCCAGCAGCTTGGGCGACAGGGCGGGCTATGGCTACACCTTC.

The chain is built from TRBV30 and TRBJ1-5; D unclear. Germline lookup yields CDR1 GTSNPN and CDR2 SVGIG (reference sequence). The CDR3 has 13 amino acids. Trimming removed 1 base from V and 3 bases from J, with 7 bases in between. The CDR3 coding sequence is TGTGCCTGGAGTGCGGCGGCCAATCAGCCCCAGCATTTT. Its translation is CAWSAAANQPQHF.

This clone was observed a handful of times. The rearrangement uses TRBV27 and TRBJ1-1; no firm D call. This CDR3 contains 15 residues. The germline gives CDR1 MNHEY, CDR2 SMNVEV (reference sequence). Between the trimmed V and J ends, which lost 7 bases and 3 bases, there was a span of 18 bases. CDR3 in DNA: TGTGCCAGCACCTTAGGGAGATTTGGGGACACTGAAGCTTTCTTT. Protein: CASTLGRFGDTEAFF.

The CDR3 coding sequence is TGTGCCAGCAGTGATCCGACGGGCTATTATGGCTACACCTTC. Its protein is CASSDPTGYYGYTF. The rearrangement uses TRBV2 and TRBJ1-2; D unclear. The CDR3 runs to 14 residues. Trimming left V 3 bases short and J 5 bases short, with 13 bases between. The germline V gene has CDR1 SNHLY and CDR2 FYNNEI.

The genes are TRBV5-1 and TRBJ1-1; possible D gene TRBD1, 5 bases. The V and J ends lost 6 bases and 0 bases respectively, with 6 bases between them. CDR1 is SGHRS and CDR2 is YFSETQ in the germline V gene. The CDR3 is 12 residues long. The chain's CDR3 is CASTGLNTEAFF. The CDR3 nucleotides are TGCGCCAGCACAGGGTTGAACACTGAAGCTTTCTTT.

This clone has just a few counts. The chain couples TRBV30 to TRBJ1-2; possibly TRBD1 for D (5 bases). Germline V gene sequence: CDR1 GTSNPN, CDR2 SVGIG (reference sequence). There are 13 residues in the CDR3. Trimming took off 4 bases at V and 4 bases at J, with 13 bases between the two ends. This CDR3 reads CAWIPGTGYGYTF. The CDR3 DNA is TGTGCCTGGATCCCCGGGACGGGCTATGGCTACACCTTC.

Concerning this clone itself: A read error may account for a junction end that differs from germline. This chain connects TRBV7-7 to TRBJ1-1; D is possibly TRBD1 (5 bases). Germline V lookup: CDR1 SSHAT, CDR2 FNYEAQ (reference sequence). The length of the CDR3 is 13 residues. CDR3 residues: CASSLQVNTEAFF. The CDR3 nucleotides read TGTGCTAGCAGCCTACAGGTGAACACTGAAGCTTTCTTT.

Here the CDR3 reads CASSLVSGQGNTGELFF. DNA of the CDR3: TGTGCCAGCAGCTTAGTCTCGGGACAGGGCAACACCGGGGAGCTGTTTTTT. The V call is TRBV7-6, the J call TRBJ2-2, with TRBD1 matching 9 bases. This CDR3 region has 17 residues. V gave up 1 base and J gave up 2 bases; unmatched junction bases: 5. CDR1 is SGHVS and CDR2 is FNYEAQ in the germline V gene. Combining the CDR3 with reference TRBV7-6 and TRBJ2-2 gives the whole variable domain GAGVSQSPRYKVTKRGQDVALRCDPISGHVSLYWYRQALGQGPEFLTYFNYEAQQDKSGLPNDRFSAERPEGSISTLTIQRTEQRDSAMYRCASSLVSGQGNTGELFFGEGSRLTVL.

The CDR3 nucleotides read TGTGCCAGCAGTAGGCGAGACGGATACGAGCAGTACTTC. It yields the protein CASSRRDGYEQYF. The chain employs TRBV25-1 and TRBJ2-7; no firm D call. V was cut by 5 bases and J by 4 bases, with 12 bases left in between. The CDR3 contains 13 residues. Germline CDR1 and CDR2: MGHDK and SYGVNS.

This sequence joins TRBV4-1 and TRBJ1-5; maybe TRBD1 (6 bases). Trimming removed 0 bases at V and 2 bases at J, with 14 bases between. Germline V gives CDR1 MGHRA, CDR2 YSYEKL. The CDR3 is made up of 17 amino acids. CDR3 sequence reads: CASSQDRSRGGNQPQHF. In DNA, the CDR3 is TGCGCCAGCAGCCAAGATCGAAGCAGGGGTGGCAATCAGCCCCAGCATTTT.

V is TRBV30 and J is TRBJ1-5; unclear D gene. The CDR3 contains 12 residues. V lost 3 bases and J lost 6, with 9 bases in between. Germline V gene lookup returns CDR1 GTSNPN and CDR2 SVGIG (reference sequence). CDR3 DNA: TGTGCCTGGAGCGGAGGTGCTCAGCCCCAGCATTTT. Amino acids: CAWSGGAQPQHF.

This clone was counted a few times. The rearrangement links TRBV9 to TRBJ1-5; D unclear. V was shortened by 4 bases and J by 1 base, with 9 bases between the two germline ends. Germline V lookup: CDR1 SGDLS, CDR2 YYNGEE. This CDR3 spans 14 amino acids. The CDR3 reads CASSSTTSNQPQHF. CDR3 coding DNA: TGTGCCAGCAGCTCCACCACAAGCAATCAGCCCCAGCATTTT. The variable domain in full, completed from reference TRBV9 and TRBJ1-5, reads DSGVTQTPKHLITATGQRVTLRCSPRSGDLSVYWYQQSLDQGLQFLIQYYNGEERAKGNILERFSAQQFPDLHSELNLSSLELGDSALYFCASSSTTSNQPQHFGDGTRLSIL.

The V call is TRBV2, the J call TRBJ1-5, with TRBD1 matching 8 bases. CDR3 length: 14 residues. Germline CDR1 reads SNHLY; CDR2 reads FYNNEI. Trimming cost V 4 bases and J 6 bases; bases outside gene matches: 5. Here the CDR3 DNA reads TGTGCCAGCAGTGTGCCAGGGGGCGTTCAGCCCCAGCATTTT. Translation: CASSVPGGVQPQHF.

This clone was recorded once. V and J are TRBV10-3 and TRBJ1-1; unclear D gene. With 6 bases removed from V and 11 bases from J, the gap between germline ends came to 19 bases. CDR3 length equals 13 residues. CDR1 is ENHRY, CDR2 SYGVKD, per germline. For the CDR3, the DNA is TGTGCCATCAGCCCACCGGGAGGGAACCAGGCTTTCTTT. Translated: CAISPPGGNQAFF.

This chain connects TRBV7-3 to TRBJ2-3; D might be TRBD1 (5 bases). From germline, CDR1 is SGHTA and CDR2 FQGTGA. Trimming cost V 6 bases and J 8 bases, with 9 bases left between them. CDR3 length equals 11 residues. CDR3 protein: CASSQGTTQYF. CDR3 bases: TGTGCCAGCAGTCAGGGAACTACGCAGTATTTT.

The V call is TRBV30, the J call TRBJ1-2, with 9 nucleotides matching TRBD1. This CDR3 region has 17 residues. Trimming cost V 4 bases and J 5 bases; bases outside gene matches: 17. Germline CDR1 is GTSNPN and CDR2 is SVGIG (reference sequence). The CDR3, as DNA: TGTGCCTGGAACCCGACGGACAGGGGATCCCATAGATATGGCTACACCTTC. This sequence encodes CAWNPTDRGSHRYGYTF.

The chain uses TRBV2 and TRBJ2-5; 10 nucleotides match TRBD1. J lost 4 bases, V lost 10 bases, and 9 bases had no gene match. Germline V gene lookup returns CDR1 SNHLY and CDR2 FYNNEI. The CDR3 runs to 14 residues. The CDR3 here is CATSGQGRRETQYF. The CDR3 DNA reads TGTGCCACCTCGGGACAGGGGAGAAGAGAGACCCAGTACTTC.

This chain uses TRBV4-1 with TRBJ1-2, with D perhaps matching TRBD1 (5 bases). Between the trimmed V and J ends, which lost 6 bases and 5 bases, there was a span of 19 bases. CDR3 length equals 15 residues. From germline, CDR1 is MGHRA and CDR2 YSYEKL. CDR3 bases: TGCGCCAGCAGAGATGGGACCGGCCGGGGTTATGGCTACACCTTC. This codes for CASRDGTGRGYGYTF.

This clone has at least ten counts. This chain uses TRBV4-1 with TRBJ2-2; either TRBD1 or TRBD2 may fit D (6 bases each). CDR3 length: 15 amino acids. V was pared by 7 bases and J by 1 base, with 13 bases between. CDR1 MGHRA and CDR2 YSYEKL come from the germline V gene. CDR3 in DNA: TGCGCCAGCACCTATAGGGGGGAGAACACCGGGGAGCTGTTTTTT. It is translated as CASTYRGENTGELFF.

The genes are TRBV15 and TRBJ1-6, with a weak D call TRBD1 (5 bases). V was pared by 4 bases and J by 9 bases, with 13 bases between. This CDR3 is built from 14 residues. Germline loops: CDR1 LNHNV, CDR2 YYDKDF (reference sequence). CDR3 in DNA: TGTGCCACCAGCACCAGACAGTACGGTTCACCCCTCCACTTT. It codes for CATSTRQYGSPLHF.

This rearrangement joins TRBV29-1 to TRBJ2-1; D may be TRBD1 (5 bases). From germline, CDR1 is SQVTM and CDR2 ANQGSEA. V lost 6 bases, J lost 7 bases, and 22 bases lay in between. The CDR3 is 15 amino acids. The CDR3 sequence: CSVELPKGWRNEQFF. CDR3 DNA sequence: TGCAGCGTCGAACTCCCTAAGGGGTGGCGGAATGAGCAGTTCTTC.

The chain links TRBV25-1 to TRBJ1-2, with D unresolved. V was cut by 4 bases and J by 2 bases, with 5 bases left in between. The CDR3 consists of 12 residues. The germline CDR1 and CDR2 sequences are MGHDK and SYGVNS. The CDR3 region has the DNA TGTGCCAGCAGTGCGCCCAACTATGGCTACACCTTC. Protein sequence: CASSAPNYGYTF.

The CDR3 spells CASRRQGSVTDTQYF. The CDR3 bases are TGTGCCAGTAGACGTCAGGGGTCGGTCACAGATACGCAGTATTTT. The rearrangement uses TRBV9 and TRBJ2-3; D may be TRBD1 (6 bases). V lost 8 bases and J 2 bases, leaving 18 bases between the germline ends. The CDR3 consists of 15 residues. Germline assignment: CDR1 SGDLS and CDR2 YYNGEE.